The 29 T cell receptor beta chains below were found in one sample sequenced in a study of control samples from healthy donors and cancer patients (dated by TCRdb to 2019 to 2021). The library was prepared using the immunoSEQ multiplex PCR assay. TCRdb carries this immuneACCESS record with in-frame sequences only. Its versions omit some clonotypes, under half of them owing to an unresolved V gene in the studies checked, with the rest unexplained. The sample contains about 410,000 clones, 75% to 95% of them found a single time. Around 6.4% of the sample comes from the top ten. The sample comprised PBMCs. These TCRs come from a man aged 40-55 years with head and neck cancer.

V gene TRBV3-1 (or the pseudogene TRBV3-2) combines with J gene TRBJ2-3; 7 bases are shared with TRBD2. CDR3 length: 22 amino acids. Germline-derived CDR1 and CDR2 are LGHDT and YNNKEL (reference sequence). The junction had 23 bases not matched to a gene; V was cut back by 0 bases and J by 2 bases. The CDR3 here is CASSQEGRGLPDLGIFTDTQYF. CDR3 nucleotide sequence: TGTGCCAGCAGCCAAGAAGGGAGGGGACTACCGGACCTAGGAATTTTCACAGATACGCAGTATTTT.

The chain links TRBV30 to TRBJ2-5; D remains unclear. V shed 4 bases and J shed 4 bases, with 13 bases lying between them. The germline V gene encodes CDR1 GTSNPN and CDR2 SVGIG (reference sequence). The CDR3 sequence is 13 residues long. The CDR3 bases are TGTGCCTGGATAAGAGTAATTGGAGAGACCCAGTACTTC. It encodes CAWIRVIGETQYF.

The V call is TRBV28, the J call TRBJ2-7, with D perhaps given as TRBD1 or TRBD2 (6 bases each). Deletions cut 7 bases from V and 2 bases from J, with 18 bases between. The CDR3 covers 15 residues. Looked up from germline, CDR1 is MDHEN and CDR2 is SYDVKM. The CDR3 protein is CASTIPKGGAYEQYF. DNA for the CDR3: TGTGCCAGCACCATCCCGAAGGGGGGAGCCTACGAGCAGTACTTC.

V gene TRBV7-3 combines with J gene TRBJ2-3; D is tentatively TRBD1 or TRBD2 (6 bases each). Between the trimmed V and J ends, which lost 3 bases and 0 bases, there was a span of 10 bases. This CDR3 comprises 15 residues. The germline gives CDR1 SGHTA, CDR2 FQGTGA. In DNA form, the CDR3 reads TGTGCCAGCAGCTTCGGGGGCCCTAGCACAGATACGCAGTATTTT. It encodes CASSFGGPSTDTQYF. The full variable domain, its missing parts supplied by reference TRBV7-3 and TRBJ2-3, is GAGVSQTPSNKVTEKGKYVELRCDPISGHTALYWYRQSLGQGPEFLIYFQGTGAADDSGLPNDRFFAVRPEGSVSTLKIQRTERGDSAVYLCASSFGGPSTDTQYFGPGTRLTVL.

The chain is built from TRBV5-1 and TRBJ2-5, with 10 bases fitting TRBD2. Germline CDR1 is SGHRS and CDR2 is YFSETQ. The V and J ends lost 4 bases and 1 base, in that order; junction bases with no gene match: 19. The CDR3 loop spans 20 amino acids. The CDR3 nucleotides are TGCGCCAGCAGCGTACGCTTTAGCGCTACTTGGACTAGCGGCCAAGAGACCCAGTACTTC. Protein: CASSVRFSATWTSGQETQYF.

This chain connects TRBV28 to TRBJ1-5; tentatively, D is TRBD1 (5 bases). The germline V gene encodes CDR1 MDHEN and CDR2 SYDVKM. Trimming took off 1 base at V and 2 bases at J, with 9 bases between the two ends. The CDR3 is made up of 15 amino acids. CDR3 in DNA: TGTGCCAGCAGTTTATTAGGGGAAGGCAATCAGCCCCAGCATTTT. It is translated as CASSLLGEGNQPQHF.

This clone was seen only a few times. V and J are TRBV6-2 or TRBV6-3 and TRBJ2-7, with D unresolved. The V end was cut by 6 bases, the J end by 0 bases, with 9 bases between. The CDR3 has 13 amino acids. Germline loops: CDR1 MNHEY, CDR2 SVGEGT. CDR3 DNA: TGTGCCAGCAGCTCACAGTACTCCTACGAGCAGTACTTC. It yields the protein CASSSQYSYEQYF.

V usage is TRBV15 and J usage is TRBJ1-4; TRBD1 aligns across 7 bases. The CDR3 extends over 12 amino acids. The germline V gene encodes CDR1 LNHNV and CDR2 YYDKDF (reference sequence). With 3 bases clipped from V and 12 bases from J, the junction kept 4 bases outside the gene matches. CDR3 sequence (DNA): TGTGCCACCAGCAGGAACGGACAGGAACTGTTTTTT. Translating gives CATSRNGQELFF.

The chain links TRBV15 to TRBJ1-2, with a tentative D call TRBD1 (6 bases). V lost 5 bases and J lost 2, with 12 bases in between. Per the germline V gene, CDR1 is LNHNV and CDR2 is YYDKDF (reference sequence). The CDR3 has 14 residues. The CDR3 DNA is TGTGCCACCAGCCGGAGGGGGGCGAACTATGGCTACACCTTC. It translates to CATSRRGANYGYTF. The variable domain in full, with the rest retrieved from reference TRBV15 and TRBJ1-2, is DAMVIQNPRYQVTQFGKPVTLSCSQTLNHNVMYWYQQKSSQAPKLLFHYYDKDFNNEADTPDNFQSRRPNTSFCFLDIRSPGLGDTAMYLCATSRRGANYGYTFGSGTRLTVV.

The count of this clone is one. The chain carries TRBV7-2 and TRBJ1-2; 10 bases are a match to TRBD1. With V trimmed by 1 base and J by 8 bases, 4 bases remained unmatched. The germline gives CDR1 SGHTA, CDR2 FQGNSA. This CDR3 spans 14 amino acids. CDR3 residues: CASSLERDRGGYTF. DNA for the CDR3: TGTGCCAGCAGCTTAGAAAGGGACAGGGGCGGCTACACCTTC.

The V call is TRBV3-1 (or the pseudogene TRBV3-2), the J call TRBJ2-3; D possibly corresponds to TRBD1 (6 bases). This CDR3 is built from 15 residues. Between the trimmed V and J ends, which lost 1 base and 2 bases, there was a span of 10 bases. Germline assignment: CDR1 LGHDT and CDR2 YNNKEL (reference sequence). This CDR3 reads CASSQGTANTDTQYF. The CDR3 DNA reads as TGTGCCAGCAGCCAAGGGACAGCAAACACAGATACGCAGTATTTT.

CDR3 in DNA: TGTGCCAGCTCACCACCCGTACAGGGGGAAGGCTACACCTTC. Protein: CASSPPVQGEGYTF. This rearrangement joins TRBV18 to TRBJ1-2; 8 bases line up with TRBD1. Losses at the gene ends were 0 bases for V and 8 bases for J; bases not matched to a gene: 5. This CDR3 is 14 amino acids long. Germline CDR1 reads KGHSH; CDR2 reads LQKENI. Full variable domain (rest looked up from reference TRBV18 and TRBJ1-2): NAGVMQNPRHLVRRRGQEARLRCSPMKGHSHVYWYRQLPEEGLKFMVYLQKENIIDESGMPKERFSAEFPKEGPSILRIQQVVRGDSAAYFCASSPPVQGEGYTFGSGTRLTVV.

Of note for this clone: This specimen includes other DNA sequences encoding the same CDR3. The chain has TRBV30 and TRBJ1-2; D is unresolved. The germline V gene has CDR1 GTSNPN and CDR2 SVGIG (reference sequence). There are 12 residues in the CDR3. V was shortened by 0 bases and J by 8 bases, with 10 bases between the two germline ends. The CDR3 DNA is TGTGCCTGGAGTGTACTAGCCGGGGGCTACACCTTC. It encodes CAWSVLAGGYTF.

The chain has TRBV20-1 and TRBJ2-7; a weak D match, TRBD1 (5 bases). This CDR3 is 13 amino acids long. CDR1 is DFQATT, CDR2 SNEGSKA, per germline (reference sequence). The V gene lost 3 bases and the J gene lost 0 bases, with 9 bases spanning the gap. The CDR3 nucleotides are TGCAGTGCTAGTAACAGGAGCTCCTACGAGCAGTACTTC. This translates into CSASNRSSYEQYF.

The CDR3 DNA sequence: TGTGCCACCAGTGACCCGCCCGGGCGTCAGTACTTC. Amino acids: CATSDPPGRQYF. The chain combines TRBV24-1 with TRBJ2-4; D is unclear. This CDR3 is built from 12 residues. Germline V gene data show CDR1 as KGHDR and CDR2 as SFDVKD. Trimming removed 4 bases from V and 12 bases from J, with 12 bases in between.

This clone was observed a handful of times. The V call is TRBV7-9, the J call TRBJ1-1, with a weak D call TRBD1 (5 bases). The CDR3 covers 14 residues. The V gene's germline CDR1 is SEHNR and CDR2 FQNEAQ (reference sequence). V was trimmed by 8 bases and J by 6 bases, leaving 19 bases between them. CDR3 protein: CASAIDLGVAEAFF. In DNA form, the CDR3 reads TGTGCCAGCGCTATCGACCTAGGGGTGGCTGAAGCTTTCTTT.

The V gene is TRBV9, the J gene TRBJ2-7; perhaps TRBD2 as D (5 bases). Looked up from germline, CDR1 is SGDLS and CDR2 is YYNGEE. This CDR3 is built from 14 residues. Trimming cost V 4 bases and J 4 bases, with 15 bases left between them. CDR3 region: CASSPLGPGYEQYF. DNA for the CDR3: TGTGCCAGCAGCCCGCTGGGTCCGGGGTACGAGCAGTACTTC.

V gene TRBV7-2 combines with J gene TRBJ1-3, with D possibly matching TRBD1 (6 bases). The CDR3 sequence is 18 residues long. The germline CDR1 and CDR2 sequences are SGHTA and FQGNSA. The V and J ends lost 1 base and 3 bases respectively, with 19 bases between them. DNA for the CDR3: TGTGCCAGCAGCTTAGTGTTTTTTGGGACAAAGTTTGGAAACACCATATATTTT. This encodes CASSLVFFGTKFGNTIYF.

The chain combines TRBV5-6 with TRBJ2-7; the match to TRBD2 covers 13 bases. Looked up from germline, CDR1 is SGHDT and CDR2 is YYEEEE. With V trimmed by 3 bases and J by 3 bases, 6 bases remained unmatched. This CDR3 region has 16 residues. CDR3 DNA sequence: TGTGCCAGCAGCTCGGGACTAGCGGGGCTCCACTACGAGCAGTACTTC. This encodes CASSSGLAGLHYEQYF.

The CDR3 region has the DNA TGCGCCAGCAGCTCAAATAAAGGGGGAGCTAATGAAAAACTGTTTTTT. Its protein is CASSSNKGGANEKLFF. This chain joins TRBV5-1 and TRBJ1-4; D might be TRBD1 (6 bases). From germline, CDR1 is SGHRS and CDR2 YFSETQ. This CDR3 comprises 16 residues. V dropped 3 bases and J dropped 3 bases, with 15 bases sitting between them.

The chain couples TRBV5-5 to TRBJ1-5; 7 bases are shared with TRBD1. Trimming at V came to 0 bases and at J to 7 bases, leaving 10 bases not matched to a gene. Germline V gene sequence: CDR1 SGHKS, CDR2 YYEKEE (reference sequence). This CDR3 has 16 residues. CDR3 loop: CASSLAGETGVQPQHF. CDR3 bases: TGTGCCAGCAGCTTGGCCGGGGAAACAGGGGTCCAGCCCCAGCATTTT.

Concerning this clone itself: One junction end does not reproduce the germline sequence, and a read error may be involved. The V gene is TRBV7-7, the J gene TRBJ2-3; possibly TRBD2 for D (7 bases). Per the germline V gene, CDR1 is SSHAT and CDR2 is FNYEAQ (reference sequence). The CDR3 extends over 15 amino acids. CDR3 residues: CASSRGAANTDTQYF. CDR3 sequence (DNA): TGTGCTAGCAGCCGGGGGGCCGCCAACACAGATACGCAGTATTTT.

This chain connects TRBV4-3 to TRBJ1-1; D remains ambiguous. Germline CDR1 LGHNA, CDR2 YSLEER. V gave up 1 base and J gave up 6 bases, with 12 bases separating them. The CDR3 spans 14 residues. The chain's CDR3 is CASSQGGSVAEAFF. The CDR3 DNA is TGCGCCAGCAGCCAAGGCGGATCAGTCGCTGAAGCTTTCTTT.

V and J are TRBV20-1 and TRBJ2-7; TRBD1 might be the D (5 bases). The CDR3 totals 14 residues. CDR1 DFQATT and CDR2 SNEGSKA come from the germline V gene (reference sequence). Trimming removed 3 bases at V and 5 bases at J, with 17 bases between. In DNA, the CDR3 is TGCAGTGCTAGTTCGGCAGGGAATAAACACGAGCAGTACTTC. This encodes CSASSAGNKHEQYF.

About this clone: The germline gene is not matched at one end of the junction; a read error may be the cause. The CDR3 bases are TGTGCCAGTAGTATCCGCCTCGGGGCAGGGCTGGGTCCGCACTTC. It translates to CASSIRLGAGLGPHF. The V call is TRBV19, the J call TRBJ2-4; TRBD1 or TRBD2 may be the D gene (5 bases each). The V gene's germline CDR1 is LNHDA and CDR2 SQIVND (reference sequence). There are 15 residues in the CDR3.

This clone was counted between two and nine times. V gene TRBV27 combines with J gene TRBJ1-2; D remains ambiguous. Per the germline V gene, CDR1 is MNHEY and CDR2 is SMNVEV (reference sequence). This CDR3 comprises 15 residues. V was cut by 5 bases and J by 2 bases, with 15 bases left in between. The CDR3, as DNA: TGTGCCAGCAGTCCCTCACCGACGGGAAACTATGGCTACACCTTC. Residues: CASSPSPTGNYGYTF.

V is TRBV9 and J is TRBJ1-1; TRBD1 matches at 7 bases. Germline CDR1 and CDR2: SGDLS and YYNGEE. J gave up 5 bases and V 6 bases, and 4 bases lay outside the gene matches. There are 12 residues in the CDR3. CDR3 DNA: TGTGCCAGCAACCAGGGGGGAACTGAAGCTTTCTTT. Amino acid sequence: CASNQGGTEAFF.

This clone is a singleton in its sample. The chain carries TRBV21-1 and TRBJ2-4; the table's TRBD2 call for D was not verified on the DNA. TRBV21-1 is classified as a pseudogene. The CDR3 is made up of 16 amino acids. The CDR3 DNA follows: TGTGCCAGCCCCGAGCAGCGGGGCCGGTCGAAAAACATTCAGTACTTC. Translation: CASPEQRGRSKNIQYF.

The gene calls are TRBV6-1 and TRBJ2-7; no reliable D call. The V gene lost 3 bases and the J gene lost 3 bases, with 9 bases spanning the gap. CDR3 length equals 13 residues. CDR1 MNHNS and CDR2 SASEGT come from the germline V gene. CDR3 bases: TGTGCCAGCAGTGAGTACAGTGACTACGAGCAGTACTTC. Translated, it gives CASSEYSDYEQYF.